The 25 T cell receptor beta chains given below trace back to one sample, sequenced in a study of CD8 T cells in Susac syndrome. With random hexamers, reverse transcription was performed on about 0.45 to 1 ug of RNA. TCRdb fed the immunoSEQ multiplex PCR reads into MiXCR, producing one record per CDR3 protein. The sample consists of about 160,000 distinct CDR3 sequences, roughly 94% of them appearing once. Sequencing was done on a sample of CD4+ T cells from PBMCs. These receptors originate from a human donor with multiple sclerosis.

This chain connects TRBV7-8 to TRBJ2-1; 7 bases fit TRBD2. This CDR3 is built from 14 residues. Per the germline V gene, CDR1 is SGHVS and CDR2 is FQNEAQ. V was clipped by 1 base and J by 7 bases; unmatched bases: 4. CDR3 in DNA: TGTGCCAGCAGCTTAGGGACTAGTCAAAATGAGCAGTTCTTC. The encoded protein is CASSLGTSQNEQFF.

The chain uses TRBV20-1 and TRBJ2-7; 8 nucleotides agree with TRBD2. V lost 7 bases to trimming and J lost 3 bases; unmatched junction nucleotides: 5. The V gene's germline CDR1 is DFQATT and CDR2 SNEGSKA (reference sequence). The CDR3 extends over 12 amino acids. The CDR3 protein is CSVGGRSYEQYF. The CDR3 bases are TGCAGTGTTGGCGGGAGGAGCTACGAGCAGTACTTC.

V gene TRBV4-2 combines with J gene TRBJ2-5; no firm D call. CDR3 length: 14 amino acids. From germline, CDR1 is LGHNA and CDR2 YNFKEQ. V was cut by 0 bases and J by 3 bases, with 8 bases left in between. The CDR3 DNA reads TGTGCCAGCAGCCAAGATCTCAACAAAGAGACCCAGTACTTC. Its protein product is CASSQDLNKETQYF.

The chain uses TRBV5-4 and TRBJ2-1; 8 bases align to TRBD2. Germline V gives CDR1 SGHNT, CDR2 YYREEE (reference sequence). V shed 4 bases, J shed 4 bases, and the junction held 7 bases outside the gene matches. The CDR3 is made up of 15 amino acids. The CDR3 bases are TGTGCCAGCAGCCCCGAGGGCGGGAGGTACAATGAGCAGTTCTTC. Protein product: CASSPEGGRYNEQFF. The complete variable domain, with remaining parts taken from reference TRBV5-4 and TRBJ2-1, reads ETGVTQSPTHLIKTRGQQVTLRCSSQSGHNTVSWYQQALGQGPQFIFQYYREEENGRGNFPPRFSGLQFPNYSSELNVNALELDDSALYLCASSPEGGRYNEQFFGPGTRLTVL.

The rearrangement uses TRBV5-4 and TRBJ1-2; 10 bases line up with TRBD1. With 5 bases clipped from V and 8 bases from J, the junction kept 15 bases outside the gene matches. CDR1 is SGHNT, CDR2 YYREEE, per germline (reference sequence). The CDR3 loop spans 16 amino acids. CDR3 residues: CASRQPGQGQFVGYTF. The CDR3 bases are TGTGCCAGCAGACAACCGGGACAGGGGCAATTCGTGGGCTACACCTTC. Variable domain in full (rest from reference TRBV5-4 and TRBJ1-2): ETGVTQSPTHLIKTRGQQVTLRCSSQSGHNTVSWYQQALGQGPQFIFQYYREEENGRGNFPPRFSGLQFPNYSSELNVNALELDDSALYLCASRQPGQGQFVGYTFGSGTRLTVV.

The chain recombines TRBV7-9 with TRBJ2-7, with D unresolved. Between the trimmed V and J ends, which lost 4 bases and 0 bases, there was a span of 16 bases. The CDR3 has 16 amino acids. Germline lookup yields CDR1 SEHNR and CDR2 FQNEAQ (reference sequence). CDR3 DNA sequence: TGTGCCAGCAGCTCCCCGGAAACGGAGTACTCCTACGAGCAGTACTTC. Residues: CASSSPETEYSYEQYF.

The chain combines TRBV24-1 with TRBJ1-5; TRBD1 might be the D (6 bases). This CDR3 has 13 residues. Deletions cut 5 bases from V and 5 bases from J, with 9 bases between. Germline lookup yields CDR1 KGHDR and CDR2 SFDVKD. The CDR3 bases are TGTGCCACCAGTGCCGGGGGGCATCAGCCCCAGCATTTT. Encoded protein: CATSAGGHQPQHF.

The chain combines TRBV18 with TRBJ2-3; 12 bases line up with TRBD2. This CDR3 is 18 amino acids long. J gave up 5 bases and V 2 bases, and 11 bases lay outside the gene matches. CDR1 and CDR2 from the germline V gene are KGHSH and LQKENI. DNA of the CDR3: TGTGCCAGCTCACCAAGAGGCCTAGCGGGAGGGAGCGGAGATACGCAGTATTTT. Encoded protein: CASSPRGLAGGSGDTQYF.

The V gene is TRBV19, the J gene TRBJ2-6; a possible D gene is TRBD2 (5 bases). V lost 3 bases to trimming and J lost 3 bases, with 9 bases between them. The CDR3 totals 15 residues. Germline lookup yields CDR1 LNHDA and CDR2 SQIVND (reference sequence). The chain's CDR3 is CASSIEGFGANVLTF. CDR3 DNA: TGTGCCAGTAGTATCGAGGGCTTTGGGGCCAACGTCCTGACTTTC.

This clonotype occurred once. The chain uses TRBV29-1 and TRBJ1-1; a weak D match, TRBD1 (6 bases). Germline lookup yields CDR1 SQVTM and CDR2 ANQGSEA. V lost 7 bases, J lost 3 bases, and 15 bases lay in between. This CDR3 contains 13 residues. CDR3 sequence reads: CSATQGPYTEAFF. CDR3 sequence (DNA): TGCAGCGCCACACAGGGACCCTACACTGAAGCTTTCTTT.

The chain links TRBV7-2 to TRBJ2-1; TRBD2 matches at 8 bases. The germline V gene has CDR1 SGHTA and CDR2 FQGNSA. This CDR3 comprises 16 residues. Unmatched junction bases numbered 6, after V lost 1 base and J lost 4 bases. In DNA, the CDR3 is TGTGCCAGCAGCTTAGTGTTGGCGGGAGGTTACAATGAGCAGTTCTTC. Amino acids: CASSLVLAGGYNEQFF.

The chain joins TRBV6-1 to TRBJ2-3; a weak D match, TRBD2 (6 bases). The V end lost 8 bases, the J end lost 1 base, and 10 bases lay between the germline ends. The CDR3 runs to 13 residues. In germline, CDR1 is MNHNS, CDR2 SASEGT. CDR3 nucleotide sequence: TGTGCCAGCGAATCTAGCGGCACAGATACGCAGTATTTT. Its protein is CASESSGTDTQYF.

The genes are TRBV2 and TRBJ2-5, with 9 bases aligning to TRBD2. J was trimmed by 2 bases and V by 7 bases; bases with no gene match: 5. This CDR3 is 14 amino acids long. Germline V CDR1 and CDR2: SNHLY, FYNNEI. In DNA, the CDR3 is TGTGCCAGCACTTATAGCGGGAGACAAGAGACCCAGTACTTC. Protein sequence: CASTYSGRQETQYF.

The genes are TRBV12-3 or TRBV12-4 and TRBJ1-5, with D hard to call. This CDR3 has 13 amino acids. With 3 bases removed from V and 5 bases from J, the gap between germline ends came to 8 bases. CDR3 DNA sequence: TGTGCCAGCAGTTTCCGGGTGGATCAGCCCCAGCATTTT. It yields the protein CASSFRVDQPQHF.

V and J are TRBV7-8 and TRBJ2-5; tentative D call: TRBD2 (6 bases). V lost 2 bases and J 3 bases, leaving 19 bases between the germline ends. This CDR3 contains 17 residues. Germline V gene lookup returns CDR1 SGHVS and CDR2 FQNEAQ. CDR3 DNA sequence: TGTGCCAGCAGCTTAACATGGAGGGGAGAAAGGAAAGAGACCCAGTACTTC. Translating gives CASSLTWRGERKETQYF.

V is TRBV6-1 and J is TRBJ2-7; 7 bases agree with TRBD2. Germline V gene sequence: CDR1 MNHNS, CDR2 SASEGT. CDR3 size: 16 residues. J was trimmed by 2 bases and V by 7 bases; bases with no gene match: 14. DNA for the CDR3: TGTGCCAGCACCACCGCGGGTGAGGGAGGGCCCTACGAGCAGTACTTC. Translation gives CASTTAGEGGPYEQYF.

This clonotype is a singleton in its sample. The chain is built from TRBV29-1 and TRBJ2-3; D remains unclear. The CDR3 has 14 amino acids. Trimming took 1 base from V and 2 from J, leaving 10 bases between them. Germline lookup yields CDR1 SQVTM and CDR2 ANQGSEA. In DNA form, the CDR3 reads TGCAGCGTTGAAGCTAGAGATCCCACAGATACGCAGTATTTT. It codes for CSVEARDPTDTQYF.

The J gene is TRBJ2-1, the V gene TRBV12-3 or TRBV12-4; TRBD1 might be the D (6 bases). V gave up 5 bases and J gave up 4 bases, with 12 bases separating them. The CDR3 extends over 14 amino acids. CDR3 DNA sequence: TGTGCCAGCAGTCACGGACAGACGTACAATGAGCAGTTCTTC. It codes for CASSHGQTYNEQFF.

The J gene is TRBJ2-2, the V gene TRBV6-1; 10 positions agree with TRBD2. CDR1 MNHNS and CDR2 SASEGT come from the germline V gene. The CDR3 spans 15 residues. J lost 0 bases, V lost 6 bases, and 1 base had no gene match. Here the CDR3 DNA reads TGTGCCAGCAGGGGACTAGCGCCGAACACCGGGGAGCTGTTTTTT. Its protein product is CASRGLAPNTGELFF.

The J gene is TRBJ2-1, the V gene TRBV11-2; the D is unclear. The CDR3 runs to 13 residues. Per the germline V gene, CDR1 is SGHAT and CDR2 is FQNNGV. V lost 0 bases, J lost 7 bases, and 7 bases lay in between. The DNA of the CDR3 is TGTGCCAGCAGCTTAGATCTCAGGAATGAGCAGTTCTTC. This codes for CASSLDLRNEQFF.

The chain links TRBV6-2 or TRBV6-3 to TRBJ1-1; a possible D gene is TRBD1 (6 bases). Trimming cost V 5 bases and J 2 bases, with 15 bases left between them. This CDR3 contains 15 residues. Germline CDR1 is MNHEY and CDR2 is SVGEGT. The CDR3 reads CASSRQSTGNTEAFF. The CDR3 coding sequence is TGTGCCAGCAGTAGACAATCGACAGGCAACACTGAAGCTTTCTTT.

The V gene is TRBV7-2, the J gene TRBJ2-6; a weak D match, TRBD1 (6 bases). Germline V gene lookup returns CDR1 SGHTA and CDR2 FQGNSA. The CDR3 extends over 16 amino acids. With 4 bases removed from V and 2 bases from J, the gap between germline ends came to 12 bases. Here the CDR3 reads CASSSYAGAGANVLTF. CDR3 sequence (DNA): TGTGCCAGCAGCTCCTACGCAGGGGCTGGGGCCAACGTCCTGACTTTC.

The V and J genes are TRBV3-1 and TRBJ2-1, with D possibly being TRBD2 (5 bases). The CDR3 runs to 16 residues. V was shortened by 4 bases and J by 0 bases, with 13 bases between the two germline ends. CDR1 and CDR2 (germline): LGHDT, YNNKEL (reference sequence). The CDR3 DNA reads TGTGCCAGCAGCCCAAGCCCAGCGGACTCCTACAATGAGCAGTTCTTC. It specifies CASSPSPADSYNEQFF.

This rearrangement joins TRBV6-5 to TRBJ2-3, with 8 bases fitting TRBD2. This CDR3 is 14 amino acids long. Germline CDR1 MNHEY, CDR2 SVGAGI. V dropped 6 bases and J dropped 8; count of bases not matched to a gene: 10. The CDR3 protein is CASSFTGGGSTQYF. The CDR3 nucleotides read TGTGCCAGCAGCTTCACCGGGGGGGGCAGTACGCAGTATTTT.

V usage is TRBV18 and J usage is TRBJ1-2, with TRBD1 matching over 10 bases. CDR3 length: 14 residues. Germline V gives CDR1 KGHSH, CDR2 LQKENI. Unmatched junction bases numbered 0, after V lost 3 bases and J lost 2 bases. In DNA form, the CDR3 reads TGTGCCAGCTCACCGGGACAGGGGAACTATGGCTACACCTTC. It translates to CASSPGQGNYGYTF.